The clone carrying this T cell receptor (beta chain) was found a few times. Its antigen remains unknown. The data were taken from a study of post-analysis software for immune sequencing data. Unique molecular identifiers were present in the TCR beta cDNA libraries. From the PCR reads, TCRdb called clonotypes with MiXCR, one entry per CDR3 protein. The data hold around 770,000 distinct CDR3 sequences, with 46% observed a single time. J lost 3 bases, V lost 0 bases, and 8 bases had no gene match. CDR3 length: 16 residues. Germline assignment: CDR1 SGHRS and CDR2 YFSETQ. Study-wide results and caveats: The five TRBV segments detected at higher frequency in patients than in controls included TRBV5-6, TRBV5-1 and TRBV20-1. Analysis by F measure revealed that same-batch samples clustered strongly together.

The chain carries TRBV5-1 and TRBJ2-7, with TRBD2 identical over 8 bases. What was sequenced was blood. The clonotype originates from a girl between 5 and 17 years old with multiple sclerosis. CDR3 DNA sequence: TGCGCCAGCAGCTTGGGATCAGCGGGAGATATCTACGAGCAGTACTTC. Protein: CASSLGSAGDIYEQYF.